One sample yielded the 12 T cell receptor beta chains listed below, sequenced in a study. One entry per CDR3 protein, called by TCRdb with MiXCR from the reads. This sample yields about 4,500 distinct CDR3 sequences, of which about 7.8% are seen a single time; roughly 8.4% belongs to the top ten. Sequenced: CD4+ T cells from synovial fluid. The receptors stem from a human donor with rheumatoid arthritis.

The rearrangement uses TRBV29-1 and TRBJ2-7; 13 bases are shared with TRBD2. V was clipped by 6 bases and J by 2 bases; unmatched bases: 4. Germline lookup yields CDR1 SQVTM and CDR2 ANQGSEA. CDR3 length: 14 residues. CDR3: CSVGGLAGAYEQYF. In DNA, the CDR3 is TGCAGCGTGGGTGGACTAGCGGGAGCCTACGAGCAGTACTTC.

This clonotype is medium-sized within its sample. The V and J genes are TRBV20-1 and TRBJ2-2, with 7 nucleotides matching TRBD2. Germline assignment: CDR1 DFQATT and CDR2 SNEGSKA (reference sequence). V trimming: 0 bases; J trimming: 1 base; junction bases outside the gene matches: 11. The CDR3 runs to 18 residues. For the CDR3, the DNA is TGCAGTGCTAGAGAGGGGGGGGGACCCGGATGGAACACCGGGGAGCTGTTTTTT. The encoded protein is CSAREGGGPGWNTGELFF.

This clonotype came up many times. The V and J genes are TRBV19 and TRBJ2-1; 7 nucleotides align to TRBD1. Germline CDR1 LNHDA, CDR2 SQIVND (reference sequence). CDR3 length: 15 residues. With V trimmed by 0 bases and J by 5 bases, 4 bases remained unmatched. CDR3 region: CASSIDRQGHNEQFF. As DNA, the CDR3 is TGTGCCAGTAGTATAGATCGACAGGGCCACAATGAGCAGTTCTTC.

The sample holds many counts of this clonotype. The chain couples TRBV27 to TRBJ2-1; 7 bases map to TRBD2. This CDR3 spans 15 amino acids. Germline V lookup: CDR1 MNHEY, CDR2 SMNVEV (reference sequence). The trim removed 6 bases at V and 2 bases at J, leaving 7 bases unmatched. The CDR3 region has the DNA TGTGCCAGCAGAACCCTCGGACTAGCCTACAATGAGCAGTTCTTC. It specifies CASRTLGLAYNEQFF.

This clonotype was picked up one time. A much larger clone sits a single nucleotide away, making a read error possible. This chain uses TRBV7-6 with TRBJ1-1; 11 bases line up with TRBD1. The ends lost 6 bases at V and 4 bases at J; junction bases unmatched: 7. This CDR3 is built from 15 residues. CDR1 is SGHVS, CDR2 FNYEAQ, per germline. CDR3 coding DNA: TGTGCCAGCAGGCAAGGGACAGGGGGACGCACTGAAGCTTTCTTT. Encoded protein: CASRQGTGGRTEAFF. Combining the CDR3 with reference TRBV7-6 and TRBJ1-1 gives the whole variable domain GAGVSQSPRYKVTKRGQDVALRCDPISGHVSLYWYRQALGQGPEFLTYFNYEAQQDKSGLPNDRFSAERPEGSISTLTIQRTEQRDSAMYRCASRQGTGGRTEAFFGQGTRLTVV.

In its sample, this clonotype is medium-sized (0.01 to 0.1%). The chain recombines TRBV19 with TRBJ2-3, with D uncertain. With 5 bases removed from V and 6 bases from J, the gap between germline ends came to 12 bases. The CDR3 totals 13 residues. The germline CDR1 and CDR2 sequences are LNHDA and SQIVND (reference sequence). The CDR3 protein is CASSPLMADTQYF. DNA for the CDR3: TGTGCCAGTAGTCCACTTATGGCGGATACGCAGTATTTT.

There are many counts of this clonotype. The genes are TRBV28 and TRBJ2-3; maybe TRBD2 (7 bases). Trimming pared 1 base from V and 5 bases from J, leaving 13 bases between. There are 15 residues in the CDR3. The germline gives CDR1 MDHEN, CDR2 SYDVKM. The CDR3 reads CASSLFRGAKDTQYF. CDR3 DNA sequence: TGTGCCAGCAGTTTATTTCGGGGGGCGAAAGATACGCAGTATTTT.

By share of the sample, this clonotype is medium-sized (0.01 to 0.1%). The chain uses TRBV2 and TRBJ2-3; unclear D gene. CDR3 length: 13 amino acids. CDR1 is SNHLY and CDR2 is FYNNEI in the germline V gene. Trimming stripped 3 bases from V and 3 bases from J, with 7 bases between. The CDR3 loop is CASSEDFTDTQYF. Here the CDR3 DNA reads TGTGCCAGCAGTGAGGATTTTACAGATACGCAGTATTTT.

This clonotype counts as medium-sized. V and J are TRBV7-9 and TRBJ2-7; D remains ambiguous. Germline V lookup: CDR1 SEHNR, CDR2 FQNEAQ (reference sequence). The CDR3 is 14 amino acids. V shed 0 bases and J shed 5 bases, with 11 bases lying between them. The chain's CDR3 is CASSLAFGSNEQYF. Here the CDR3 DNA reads TGTGCCAGCAGCTTAGCGTTCGGGTCCAACGAGCAGTACTTC.

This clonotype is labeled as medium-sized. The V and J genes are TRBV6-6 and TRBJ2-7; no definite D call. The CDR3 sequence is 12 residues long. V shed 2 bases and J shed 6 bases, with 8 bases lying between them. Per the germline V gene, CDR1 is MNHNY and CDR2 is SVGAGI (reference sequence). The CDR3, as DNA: TGTGCCAGCAGTTACGTTGAAACCGAGCAGTACTTC. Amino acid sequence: CASSYVETEQYF.

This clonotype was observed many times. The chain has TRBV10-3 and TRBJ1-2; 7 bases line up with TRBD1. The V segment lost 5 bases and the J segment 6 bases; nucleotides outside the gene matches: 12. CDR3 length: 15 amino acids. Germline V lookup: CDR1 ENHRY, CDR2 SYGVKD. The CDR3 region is CAISFLGQDGDGYTF. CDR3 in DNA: TGTGCCATCAGTTTTCTAGGACAGGATGGCGATGGCTACACCTTC.

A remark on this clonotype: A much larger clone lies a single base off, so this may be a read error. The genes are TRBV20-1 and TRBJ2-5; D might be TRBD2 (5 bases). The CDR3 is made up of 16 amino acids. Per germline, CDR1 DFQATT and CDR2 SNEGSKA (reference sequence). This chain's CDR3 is CSVRGRRGPGQETQYF. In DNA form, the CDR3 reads TGCAGTGTTAGAGGGCGTCGAGGGCCCGGGCAAGAGACCCAGTACTTC.